This TCR beta chain originates from a study of cytomegalovirus exposure and HLA in healthy donors. Study in general: Sequencing of 150 million to 200 million T cells in an earlier analysis found under 120 million unique TCR beta sequences. Study findings and constraints: For presence/absence analyses, sequencing depth was assumed to be roughly uniform across donors. Cytomegalovirus status was reportedly diagnosed by the classifier with high specificity and sensitivity.

Comment on this clone: The antigen is undetermined.

The PCR was carried out with 60 Vbeta primers and 13 Jbeta primers. Profiling relied on immunoSEQ multiplex PCR, and the TCRdb table lists in-frame clones only, not all of them. The data show roughly 160,000 clones, 80% to 90% seen once. CDR1 is KGHSH and CDR2 is LQKENI in the germline V gene. The germline V and J ends were trimmed by 1 base and 3 bases, with 15 bases remaining between them. The CDR3 contains 16 residues. The TCR was taken from a male donor in good health and CMV-seronegative. This sequence joins TRBV18 and TRBJ1-2; possible D gene TRBD1, 5 bases. What was sequenced was PBMCs. CDR3 sequence reads: CASSPLDTGGDYGYTF. DNA for the CDR3: TGTGCCAGCTCACCACTGGATACAGGTGGGGACTATGGCTACACCTTC.